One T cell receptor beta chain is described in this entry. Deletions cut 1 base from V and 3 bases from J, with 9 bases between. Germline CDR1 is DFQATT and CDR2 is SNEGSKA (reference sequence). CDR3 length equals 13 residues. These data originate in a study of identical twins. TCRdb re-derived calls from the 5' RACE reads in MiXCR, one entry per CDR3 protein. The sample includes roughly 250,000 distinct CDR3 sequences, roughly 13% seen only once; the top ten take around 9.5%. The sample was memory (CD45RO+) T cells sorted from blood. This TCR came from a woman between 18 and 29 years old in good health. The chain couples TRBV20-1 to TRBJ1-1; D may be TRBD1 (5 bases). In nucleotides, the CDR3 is TGCAGTGCTAGAGCCCCGGGGGACACTGAAGCTTTCTTT. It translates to CSARAPGDTEAFF.